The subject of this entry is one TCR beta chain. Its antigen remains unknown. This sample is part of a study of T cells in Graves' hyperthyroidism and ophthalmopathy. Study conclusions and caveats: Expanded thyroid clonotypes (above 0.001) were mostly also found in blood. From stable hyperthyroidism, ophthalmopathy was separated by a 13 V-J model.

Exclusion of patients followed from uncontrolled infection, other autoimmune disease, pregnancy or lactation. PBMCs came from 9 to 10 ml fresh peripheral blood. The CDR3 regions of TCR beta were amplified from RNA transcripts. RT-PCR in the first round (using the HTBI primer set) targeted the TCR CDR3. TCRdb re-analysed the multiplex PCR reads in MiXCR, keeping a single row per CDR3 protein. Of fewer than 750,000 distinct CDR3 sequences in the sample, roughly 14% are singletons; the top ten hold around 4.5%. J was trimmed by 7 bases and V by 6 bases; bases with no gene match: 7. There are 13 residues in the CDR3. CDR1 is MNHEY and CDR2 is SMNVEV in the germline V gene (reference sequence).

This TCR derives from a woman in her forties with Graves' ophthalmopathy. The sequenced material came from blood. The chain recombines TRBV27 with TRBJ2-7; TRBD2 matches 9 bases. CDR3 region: CASSYLAGGEQYF. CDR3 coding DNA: TGTGCCAGCAGCTACCTTGCGGGGGGGGAGCAGTACTTC.